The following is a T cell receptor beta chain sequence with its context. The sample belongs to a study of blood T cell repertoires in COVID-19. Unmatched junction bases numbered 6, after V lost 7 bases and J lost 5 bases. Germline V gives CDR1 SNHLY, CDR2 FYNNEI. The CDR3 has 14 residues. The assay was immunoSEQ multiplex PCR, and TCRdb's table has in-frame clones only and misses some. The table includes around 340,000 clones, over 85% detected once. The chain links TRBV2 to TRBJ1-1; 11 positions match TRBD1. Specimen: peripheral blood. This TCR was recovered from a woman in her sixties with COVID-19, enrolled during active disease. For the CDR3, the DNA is TGTGCCAGCAAACCGGGACAGGGGGGGACTGAAGCTTTCTTT. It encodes CASKPGQGGTEAFF.